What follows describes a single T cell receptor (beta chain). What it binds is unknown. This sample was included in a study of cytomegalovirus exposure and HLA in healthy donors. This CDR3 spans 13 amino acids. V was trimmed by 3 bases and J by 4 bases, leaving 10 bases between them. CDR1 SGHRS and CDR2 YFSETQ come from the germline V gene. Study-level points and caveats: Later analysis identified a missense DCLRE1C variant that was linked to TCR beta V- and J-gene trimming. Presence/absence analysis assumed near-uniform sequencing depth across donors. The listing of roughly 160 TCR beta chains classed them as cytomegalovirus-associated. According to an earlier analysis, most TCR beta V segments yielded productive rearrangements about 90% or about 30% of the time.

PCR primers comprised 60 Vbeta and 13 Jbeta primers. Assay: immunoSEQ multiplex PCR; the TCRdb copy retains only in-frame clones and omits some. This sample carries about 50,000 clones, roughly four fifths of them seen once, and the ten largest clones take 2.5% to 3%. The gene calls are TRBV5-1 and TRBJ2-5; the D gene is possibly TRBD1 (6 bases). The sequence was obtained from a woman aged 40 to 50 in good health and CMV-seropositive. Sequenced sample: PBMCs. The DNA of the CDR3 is TGCGCCAGCAGCTACAGGGTTGGAGAGACCCAGTACTTC. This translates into CASSYRVGETQYF.